One sample yielded the 24 T cell receptor beta chains listed below, sequenced in a study of blood T cell repertoires in COVID-19. Assay used: immunoSEQ multiplex PCR; TCRdb lists only in-frame clones, some missing. Among under 80,000 clones listed, around nine tenths were seen once. Sequenced input: peripheral blood. These receptors came from an older man with active or convalescent COVID-19.

This clone occurred once. The germline gene is not matched at one end of the junction; a read error may be the cause. The V call is TRBV19, the J call TRBJ2-1; D possibly corresponds to TRBD1 (6 bases). The CDR3 is 14 amino acids. Germline loops: CDR1 LNHDA, CDR2 SQIVND (reference sequence). CDR3 residues: CASTDSIGDNEQFF. The CDR3 nucleotides read TGTGCAAGTACGGACAGCATCGGTGACAATGAGCAGTTCTTC.

The chain links TRBV29-1 to TRBJ1-1; TRBD1 matches 7 bases. The CDR3 has 16 residues. J was trimmed by 0 bases and V by 4 bases; bases with no gene match: 11. Germline CDR1 and CDR2: SQVTM and ANQGSEA. CDR3 sequence: CSVVQGGSVMNTEAFF. CDR3 in DNA: TGCAGCGTTGTTCAGGGGGGTTCGGTCATGAACACTGAAGCTTTCTTT.

The J gene is TRBJ2-2, the V gene TRBV5-4; 7 bases match TRBD2. Germline trimming cut 0 bases from V and 4 bases from J; bases unmatched to any gene: 3. CDR1 and CDR2 (germline): SGHNT, YYREEE (reference sequence). The CDR3 is made up of 15 amino acids. This CDR3 reads CASSLEGGSTGELFF. CDR3 coding DNA: TGTGCCAGCAGCTTGGAGGGCGGGAGCACCGGGGAGCTGTTTTTT.

The chain recombines TRBV3-1 (or the pseudogene TRBV3-2) with TRBJ2-5; the match to TRBD1 covers 8 bases. Trimming cost V 3 bases and J 5 bases; bases outside gene matches: 5. Germline assignment: CDR1 LGHDT and CDR2 YNNKEL (reference sequence). The CDR3 covers 14 residues. CDR3 sequence (DNA): TGTGCCAGCAGCCACGCGGACAGGGAGGAGACCCAGTACTTC. The encoded protein is CASSHADREETQYF.

CDR3 coding DNA: TGTGCCAGCAGCCAAGTATCTAGCGGGAGCCACGAGCAGTACTTC. Its protein is CASSQVSSGSHEQYF. The chain employs TRBV4-2 and TRBJ2-7, with 10 bases that match TRBD2. J lost 5 bases, V lost 1 base, and 5 bases had no gene match. Germline assignment: CDR1 LGHNA and CDR2 YNFKEQ. This CDR3 has 15 residues.

The V call is TRBV5-1, the J call TRBJ2-1, with TRBD1 matching over 7 bases. The CDR3 runs to 15 residues. Trimming took 0 bases from V and 3 from J; bases not matched to a gene: 3. The germline CDR1 and CDR2 sequences are SGHRS and YFSETQ. CDR3 DNA sequence: TGCGCCAGCAGCTTGGGGACAGGAGACTACAATGAGCAGTTCTTC. As protein: CASSLGTGDYNEQFF.

V and J are TRBV4-1 and TRBJ2-4, with TRBD1 identical over 7 bases. Germline trimming cut 4 bases from V and 0 bases from J; bases unmatched to any gene: 9. The germline gives CDR1 MGHRA, CDR2 YSYEKL. The CDR3 runs to 17 residues. The CDR3 here is CASSLSGTEGAKNIQYF. CDR3 in DNA: TGCGCCAGCAGCCTCTCCGGGACAGAGGGAGCCAAAAACATTCAGTACTTC.

The rearrangement links TRBV4-1 to TRBJ1-4, with D unresolved. CDR3 length: 15 residues. CDR1 and CDR2 from the germline V gene are MGHRA and YSYEKL. The V end lost 7 bases, the J end lost 8 bases, and 20 bases lay between the germline ends. This CDR3 reads CASTLSRGQAEKLFF. CDR3 bases: TGCGCCAGCACCTTATCACGTGGGCAGGCGGAAAAACTGTTTTTT.

The table lists this clone with a few counts. The V gene is TRBV5-4, the J gene TRBJ1-3; no reliable D call. This CDR3 spans 14 amino acids. Germline-derived CDR1 and CDR2 are SGHNT and YYREEE (reference sequence). V was pared by 4 bases and J by 1 base, with 9 bases between. The CDR3 is CASSVEGSGNTIYF. CDR3 bases: TGTGCCAGCAGCGTAGAGGGATCTGGAAACACCATATATTTT. The full variable domain, completed using reference TRBV5-4 and TRBJ1-3, is ETGVTQSPTHLIKTRGQQVTLRCSSQSGHNTVSWYQQALGQGPQFIFQYYREEENGRGNFPPRFSGLQFPNYSSELNVNALELDDSALYLCASSVEGSGNTIYFGEGSWLTVV.

V and J are TRBV6-6 and TRBJ1-2, with 11 bases lining up with TRBD1. Losses at the gene ends were 7 bases for V and 8 bases for J; bases not matched to a gene: 9. The CDR3 consists of 14 residues. The germline V gene has CDR1 MNHNY and CDR2 SVGAGI (reference sequence). CDR3 sequence reads: CASTDGQGARGYTF. CDR3 nucleotide sequence: TGTGCCAGCACCGACGGACAGGGGGCCAGAGGCTACACCTTC.

This chain uses TRBV4-2 with TRBJ2-7, with D possibly being TRBD1 (5 bases). The V gene lost 4 bases and the J gene lost 2 bases, with 9 bases spanning the gap. The germline V gene has CDR1 LGHNA and CDR2 YNFKEQ. The CDR3 runs 13 residues. CDR3 DNA: TGTGCCAGCAGCCCTCAGGGAACCTACGAGCAGTACTTC. This codes for CASSPQGTYEQYF.

The V and J genes are TRBV29-1 and TRBJ1-1; D call uncertain. Germline-derived CDR1 and CDR2 are SQVTM and ANQGSEA. CDR3 length equals 13 residues. The V end was cut by 3 bases, the J end by 1 base, with 9 bases between. For the CDR3, the DNA is TGCAGCGTTGAGCGAGGCGGGAACACTGAAGCTTTCTTT. The encoded protein is CSVERGGNTEAFF.

This rearrangement joins TRBV5-1 to TRBJ1-2; TRBD1 might be the D (6 bases). Trimming took 4 bases from V and 4 from J, leaving 17 bases between them. In germline, CDR1 is SGHRS, CDR2 YFSETQ. The CDR3 runs to 15 residues. CDR3 sequence (DNA): TGCGCCAGCAGCCCCGGGGGGGCGCAGAGCTATGGCTACACCTTC. This codes for CASSPGGAQSYGYTF.

The rearrangement uses TRBV5-8 and TRBJ1-5; 8 nucleotides match TRBD1. The CDR3 spans 15 residues. V shed 1 base and J 6 bases; nucleotides not matched to a gene: 6. The germline V gene encodes CDR1 SGHTS and CDR2 YDEGEE. The CDR3, as DNA: TGTGCCAGCAGCTTGTTTCGACAGGGGTTTCAGCCCCAGCATTTT. Translating gives CASSLFRQGFQPQHF.

The genes are TRBV7-9 and TRBJ1-2; D gene uncertain. Trimming left V 1 base short and J 3 bases short, with 6 bases between. The germline V gene has CDR1 SEHNR and CDR2 FQNEAQ (reference sequence). The CDR3 covers 13 residues. CDR3 residues: CASSLELYYGYTF. CDR3 coding DNA: TGTGCCAGCAGCTTAGAGCTTTACTATGGCTACACCTTC.

The V gene is TRBV5-1, the J gene TRBJ2-3, with 15 bases fitting TRBD2. V lost 0 bases to trimming and J lost 5 bases; unmatched junction nucleotides: 1. This CDR3 region has 16 residues. Germline loops: CDR1 SGHRS, CDR2 YFSETQ. The CDR3 region is CASSLGTSGRGDTQYF. The DNA for the CDR3 is TGCGCCAGCAGCTTGGGGACTAGCGGGAGGGGAGATACGCAGTATTTT.

There are a few counts of this clone. The chain recombines TRBV19 with TRBJ2-5; tentative D call: TRBD2 (6 bases). Per the germline V gene, CDR1 is LNHDA and CDR2 is SQIVND (reference sequence). The CDR3 totals 17 residues. Trimming left V 1 base short and J 4 bases short, with 19 bases between. CDR3 in DNA: TGTGCCAGTAGTATAGGCCCCGGGCGGGAAGCGTTAGAGACCCAGTACTTC. This translates into CASSIGPGREALETQYF.

The CDR3 here is CASSSAGTGLGYTF. Written as DNA, the CDR3 is TGTGCCAGCAGTTCGGCCGGGACAGGGTTAGGCTACACCTTC. J is TRBJ1-2 and V is TRBV6-5, with 9 bases matching TRBD1. After removal of 4 bases from V and 8 bases from J, the junction contained 8 bases not matched to a gene. CDR1 and CDR2 from the germline V gene are MNHEY and SVGAGI. The CDR3 spans 14 residues.

The gene calls are TRBV2 and TRBJ2-3, with 9 bases that match TRBD2. V dropped 7 bases and J dropped 4; count of bases not matched to a gene: 12. The CDR3 contains 16 residues. Germline assignment: CDR1 SNHLY and CDR2 FYNNEI. This chain's CDR3 is CASMGGLAGRSDTQYF. The CDR3 nucleotides are TGTGCCAGCATGGGTGGGCTAGCGGGAAGGTCAGATACGCAGTATTTT.

The gene calls are TRBV19 and TRBJ1-1; D is uncertain. Trimming removed 2 bases from V and 1 base from J, with 11 bases in between. The CDR3 totals 15 residues. In germline, CDR1 is LNHDA, CDR2 SQIVND (reference sequence). Here the CDR3 DNA reads TGTGCCAGTAGTATACAGGCAGGCCAGAACACTGAAGCTTTCTTT. Its protein is CASSIQAGQNTEAFF.

V gene TRBV28 combines with J gene TRBJ2-2; D unclear. CDR1 and CDR2 from the germline V gene are MDHEN and SYDVKM. Trimming shortened V by 5 bases and J by 0 bases, and 10 bases separated the two germline ends. This CDR3 comprises 15 residues. The CDR3, as DNA: TGTGCCAGCAGTAGCAGGCTATCGAACACCGGGGAGCTGTTTTTT. Its protein is CASSSRLSNTGELFF.

This chain links TRBV6-5 with TRBJ2-7, with a tentative D call TRBD1 (6 bases). The CDR3 contains 15 residues. V shed 7 bases and J shed 0 bases, with 16 bases lying between them. Germline V gene data show CDR1 as MNHEY and CDR2 as SVGAGI. CDR3 sequence (DNA): TGTGCCAGCACGCGGACAGATCTTAGCTCCTACGAGCAGTACTTC. It codes for CASTRTDLSSYEQYF.

This clone was counted a few times. V is TRBV5-1 and J is TRBJ1-6; TRBD1 matches at 10 bases. Germline V CDR1 and CDR2: SGHRS, YFSETQ. The V segment lost 5 bases and the J segment 10 bases; nucleotides outside the gene matches: 6. The CDR3 sequence is 14 residues long. The CDR3: CASRTGTGVSPLHF. CDR3 nucleotides: TGCGCCAGCAGAACCGGGACAGGGGTCTCACCCCTCCACTTT.

CDR3 loop: CASSPGLAGVTNTGELFF. The CDR3 region has the DNA TGTGCCAGCTCACCAGGACTAGCGGGAGTCACGAACACCGGGGAGCTGTTTTTT. The gene calls are TRBV18 and TRBJ2-2; 13 bases align to TRBD2. The CDR3 has 18 amino acids. V was clipped by 2 bases and J by 0 bases; unmatched bases: 3. The germline gives CDR1 KGHSH, CDR2 LQKENI.